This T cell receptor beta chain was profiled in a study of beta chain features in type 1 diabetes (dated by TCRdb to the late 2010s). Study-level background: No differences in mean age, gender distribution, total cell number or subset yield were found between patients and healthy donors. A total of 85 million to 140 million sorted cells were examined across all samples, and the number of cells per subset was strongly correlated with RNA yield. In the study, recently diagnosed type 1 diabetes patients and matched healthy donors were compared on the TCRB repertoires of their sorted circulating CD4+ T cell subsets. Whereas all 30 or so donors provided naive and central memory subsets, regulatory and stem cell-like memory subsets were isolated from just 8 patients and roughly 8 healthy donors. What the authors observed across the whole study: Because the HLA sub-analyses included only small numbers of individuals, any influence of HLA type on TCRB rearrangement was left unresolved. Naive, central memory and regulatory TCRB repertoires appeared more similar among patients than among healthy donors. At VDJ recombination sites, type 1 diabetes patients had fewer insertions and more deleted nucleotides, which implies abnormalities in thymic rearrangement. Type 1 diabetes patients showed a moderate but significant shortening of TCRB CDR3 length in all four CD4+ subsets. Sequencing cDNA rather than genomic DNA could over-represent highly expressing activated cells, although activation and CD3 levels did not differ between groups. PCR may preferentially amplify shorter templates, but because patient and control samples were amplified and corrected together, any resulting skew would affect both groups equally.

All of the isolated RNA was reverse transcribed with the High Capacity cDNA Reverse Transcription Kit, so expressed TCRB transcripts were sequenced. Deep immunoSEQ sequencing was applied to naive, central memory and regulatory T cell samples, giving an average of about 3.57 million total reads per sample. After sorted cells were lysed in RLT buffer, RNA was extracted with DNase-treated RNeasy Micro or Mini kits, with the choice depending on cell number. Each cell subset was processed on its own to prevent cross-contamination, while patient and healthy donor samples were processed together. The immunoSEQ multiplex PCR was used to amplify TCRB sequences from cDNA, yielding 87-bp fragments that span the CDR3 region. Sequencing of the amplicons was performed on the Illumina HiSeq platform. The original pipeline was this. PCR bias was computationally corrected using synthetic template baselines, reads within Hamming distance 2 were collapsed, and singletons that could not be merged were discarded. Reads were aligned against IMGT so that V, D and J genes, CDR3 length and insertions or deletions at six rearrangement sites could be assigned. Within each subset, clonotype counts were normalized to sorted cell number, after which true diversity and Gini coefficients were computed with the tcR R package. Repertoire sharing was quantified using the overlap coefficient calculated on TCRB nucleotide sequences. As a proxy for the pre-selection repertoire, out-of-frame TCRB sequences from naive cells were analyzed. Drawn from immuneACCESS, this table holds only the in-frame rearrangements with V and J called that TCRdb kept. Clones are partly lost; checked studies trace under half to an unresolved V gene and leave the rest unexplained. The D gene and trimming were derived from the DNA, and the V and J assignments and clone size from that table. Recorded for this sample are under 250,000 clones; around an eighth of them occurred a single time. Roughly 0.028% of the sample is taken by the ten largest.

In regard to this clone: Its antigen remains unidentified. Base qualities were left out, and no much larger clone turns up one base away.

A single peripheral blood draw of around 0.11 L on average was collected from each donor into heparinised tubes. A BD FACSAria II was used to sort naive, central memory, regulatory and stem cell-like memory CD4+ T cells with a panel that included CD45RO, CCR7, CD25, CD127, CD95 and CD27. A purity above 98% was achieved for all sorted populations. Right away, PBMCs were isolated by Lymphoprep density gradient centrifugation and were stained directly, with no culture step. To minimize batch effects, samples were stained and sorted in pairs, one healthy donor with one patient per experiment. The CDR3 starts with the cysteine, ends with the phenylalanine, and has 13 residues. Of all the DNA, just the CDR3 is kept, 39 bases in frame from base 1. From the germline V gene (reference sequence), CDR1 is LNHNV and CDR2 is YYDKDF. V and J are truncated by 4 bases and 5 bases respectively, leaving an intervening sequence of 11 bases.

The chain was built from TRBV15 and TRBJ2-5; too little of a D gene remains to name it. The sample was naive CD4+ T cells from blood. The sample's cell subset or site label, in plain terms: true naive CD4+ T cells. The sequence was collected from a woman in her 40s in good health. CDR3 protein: CATSTQMRETQYF. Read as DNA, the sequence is TGTGCCACCAGCACCCAGATGAGGGAGACCCAGTACTTC. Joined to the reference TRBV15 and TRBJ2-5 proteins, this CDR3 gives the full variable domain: DAMVIQNPRYQVTQFGKPVTLSCSQTLNHNVMYWYQQKSSQAPKLLFHYYDKDFNNEADTPDNFQSRRPNTSFCFLDIRSPGLGDTAMYLCATSTQMRETQYFGPGTRLLVL.